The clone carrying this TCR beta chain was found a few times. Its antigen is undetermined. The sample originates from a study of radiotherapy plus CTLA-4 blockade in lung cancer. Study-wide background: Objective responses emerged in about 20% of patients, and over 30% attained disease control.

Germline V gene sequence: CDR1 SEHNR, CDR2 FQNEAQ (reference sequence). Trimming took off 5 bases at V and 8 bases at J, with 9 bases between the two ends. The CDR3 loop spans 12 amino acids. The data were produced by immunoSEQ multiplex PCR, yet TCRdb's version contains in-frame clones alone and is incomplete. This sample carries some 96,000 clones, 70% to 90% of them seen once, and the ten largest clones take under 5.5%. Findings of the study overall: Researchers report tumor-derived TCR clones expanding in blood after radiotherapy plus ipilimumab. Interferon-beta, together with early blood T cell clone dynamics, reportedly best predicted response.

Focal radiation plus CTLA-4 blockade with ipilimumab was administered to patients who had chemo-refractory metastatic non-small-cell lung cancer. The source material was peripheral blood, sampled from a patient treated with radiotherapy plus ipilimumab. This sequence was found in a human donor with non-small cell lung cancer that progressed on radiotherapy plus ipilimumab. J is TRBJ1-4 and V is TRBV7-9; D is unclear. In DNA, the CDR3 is TGTGCCAGCAGCCTAGAGAACGAAAAACTGTTTTTT. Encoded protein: CASSLENEKLFF. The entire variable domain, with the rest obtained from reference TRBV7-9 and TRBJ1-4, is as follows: DTGVSQNPRHKITKRGQNVTFRCDPISEHNRLYWYRQTLGQGPEFLTYFQNEAQLEKSRLLSDRFSAERPKGSFSTLEIQRTEQGDSAMYLCASSLENEKLFFGSGTQLSVL.